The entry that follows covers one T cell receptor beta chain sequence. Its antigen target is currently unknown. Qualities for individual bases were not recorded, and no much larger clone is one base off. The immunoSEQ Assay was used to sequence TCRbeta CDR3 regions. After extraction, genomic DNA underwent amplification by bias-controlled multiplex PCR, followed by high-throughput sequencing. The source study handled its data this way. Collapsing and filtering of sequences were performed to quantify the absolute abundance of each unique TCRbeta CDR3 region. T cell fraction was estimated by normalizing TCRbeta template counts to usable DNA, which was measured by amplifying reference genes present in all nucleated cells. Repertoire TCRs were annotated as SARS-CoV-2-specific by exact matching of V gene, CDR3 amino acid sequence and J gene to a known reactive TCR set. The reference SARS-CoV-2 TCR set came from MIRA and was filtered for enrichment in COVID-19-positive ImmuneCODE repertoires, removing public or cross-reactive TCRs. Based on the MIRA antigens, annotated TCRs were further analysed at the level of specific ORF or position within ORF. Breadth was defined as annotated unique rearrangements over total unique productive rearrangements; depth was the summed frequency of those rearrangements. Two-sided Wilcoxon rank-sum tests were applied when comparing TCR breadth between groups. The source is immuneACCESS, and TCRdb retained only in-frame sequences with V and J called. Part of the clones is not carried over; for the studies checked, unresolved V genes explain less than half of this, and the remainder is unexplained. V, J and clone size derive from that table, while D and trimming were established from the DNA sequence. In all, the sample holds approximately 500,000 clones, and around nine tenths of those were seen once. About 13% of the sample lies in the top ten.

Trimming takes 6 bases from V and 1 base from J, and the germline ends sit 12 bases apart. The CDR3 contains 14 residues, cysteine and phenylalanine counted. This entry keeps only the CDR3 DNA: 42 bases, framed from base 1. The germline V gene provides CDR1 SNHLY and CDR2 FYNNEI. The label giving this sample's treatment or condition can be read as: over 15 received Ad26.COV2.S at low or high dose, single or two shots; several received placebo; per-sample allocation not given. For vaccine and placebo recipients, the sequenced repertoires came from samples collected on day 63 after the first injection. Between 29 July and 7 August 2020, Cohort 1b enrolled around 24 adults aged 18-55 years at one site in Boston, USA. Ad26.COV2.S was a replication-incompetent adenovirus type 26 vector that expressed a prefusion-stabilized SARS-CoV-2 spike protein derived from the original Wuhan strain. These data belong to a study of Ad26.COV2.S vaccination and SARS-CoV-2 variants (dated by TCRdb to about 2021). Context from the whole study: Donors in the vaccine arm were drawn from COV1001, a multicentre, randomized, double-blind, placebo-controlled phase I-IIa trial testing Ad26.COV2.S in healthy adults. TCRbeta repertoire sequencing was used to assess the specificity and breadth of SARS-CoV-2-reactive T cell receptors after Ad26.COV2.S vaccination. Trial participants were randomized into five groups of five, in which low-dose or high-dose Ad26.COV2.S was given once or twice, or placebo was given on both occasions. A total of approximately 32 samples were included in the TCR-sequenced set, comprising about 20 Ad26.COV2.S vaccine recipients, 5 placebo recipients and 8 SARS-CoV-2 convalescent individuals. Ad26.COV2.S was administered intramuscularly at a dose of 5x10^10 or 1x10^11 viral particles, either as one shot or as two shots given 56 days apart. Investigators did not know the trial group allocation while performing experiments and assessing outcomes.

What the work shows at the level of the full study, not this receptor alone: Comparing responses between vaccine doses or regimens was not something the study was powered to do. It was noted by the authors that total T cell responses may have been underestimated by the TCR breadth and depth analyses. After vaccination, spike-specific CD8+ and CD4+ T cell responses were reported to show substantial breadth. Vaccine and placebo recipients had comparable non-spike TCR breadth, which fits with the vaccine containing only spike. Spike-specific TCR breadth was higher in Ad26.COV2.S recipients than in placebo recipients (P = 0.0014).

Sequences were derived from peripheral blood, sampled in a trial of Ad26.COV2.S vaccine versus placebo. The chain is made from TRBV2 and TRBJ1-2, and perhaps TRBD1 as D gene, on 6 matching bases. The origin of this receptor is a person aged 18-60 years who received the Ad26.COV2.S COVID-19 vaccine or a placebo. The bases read TGTGCCAGCAGAGAGGAGGACAGTAACTATGGCTACACCTTC. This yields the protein CASREEDSNYGYTF.